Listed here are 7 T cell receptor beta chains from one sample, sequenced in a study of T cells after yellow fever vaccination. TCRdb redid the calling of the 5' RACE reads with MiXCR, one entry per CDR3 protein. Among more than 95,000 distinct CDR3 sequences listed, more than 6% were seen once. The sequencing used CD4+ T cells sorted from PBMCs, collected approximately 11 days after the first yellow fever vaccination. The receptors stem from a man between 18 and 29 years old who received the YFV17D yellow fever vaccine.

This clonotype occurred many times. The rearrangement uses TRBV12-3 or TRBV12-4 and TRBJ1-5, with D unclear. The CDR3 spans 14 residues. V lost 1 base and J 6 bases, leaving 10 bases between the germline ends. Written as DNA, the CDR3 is TGTGCCAGCAGTTTAGAGGCCTTAAGTCAGCCCCAGCATTTT. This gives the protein CASSLEALSQPQHF.

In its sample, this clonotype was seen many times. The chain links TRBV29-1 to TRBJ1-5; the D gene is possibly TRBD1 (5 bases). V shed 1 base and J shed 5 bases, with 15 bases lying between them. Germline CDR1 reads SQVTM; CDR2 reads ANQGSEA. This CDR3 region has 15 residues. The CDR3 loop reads CSVEGEGGVDQPQHF. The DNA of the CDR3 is TGCAGCGTTGAAGGGGAGGGAGGGGTCGATCAGCCCCAGCATTTT.

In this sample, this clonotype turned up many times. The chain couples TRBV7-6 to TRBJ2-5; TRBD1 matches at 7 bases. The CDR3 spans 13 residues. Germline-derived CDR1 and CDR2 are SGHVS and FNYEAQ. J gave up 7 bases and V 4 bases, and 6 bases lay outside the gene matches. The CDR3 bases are TGTGCCAGCAGCTCGACAGGGAGTCTGACCCAGTACTTC. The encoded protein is CASSSTGSLTQYF. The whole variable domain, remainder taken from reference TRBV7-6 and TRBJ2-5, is GAGVSQSPRYKVTKRGQDVALRCDPISGHVSLYWYRQALGQGPEFLTYFNYEAQQDKSGLPNDRFSAERPEGSISTLTIQRTEQRDSAMYRCASSSTGSLTQYFGPGTRLLVL.

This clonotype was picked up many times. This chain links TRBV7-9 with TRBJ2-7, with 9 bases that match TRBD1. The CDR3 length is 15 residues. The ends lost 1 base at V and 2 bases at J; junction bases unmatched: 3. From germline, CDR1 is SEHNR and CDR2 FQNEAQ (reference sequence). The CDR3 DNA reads TGTGCCAGCAGCTTAGGGGACAGGGCAACCTACGAGCAGTACTTC. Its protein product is CASSLGDRATYEQYF.

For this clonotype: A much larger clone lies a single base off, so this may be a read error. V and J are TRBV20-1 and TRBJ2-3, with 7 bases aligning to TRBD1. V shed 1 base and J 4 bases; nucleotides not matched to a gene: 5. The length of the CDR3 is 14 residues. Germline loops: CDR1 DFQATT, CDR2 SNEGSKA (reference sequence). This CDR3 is CSARVARGPDTQYF. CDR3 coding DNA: TGCAGTGCTAGAGTTGCGAGGGGGCCAGATACGCAGTATTTT.

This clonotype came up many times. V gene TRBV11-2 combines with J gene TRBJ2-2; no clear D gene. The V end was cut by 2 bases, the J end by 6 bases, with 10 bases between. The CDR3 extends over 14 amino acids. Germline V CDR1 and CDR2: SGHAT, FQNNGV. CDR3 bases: TGTGCCAGCAGCTTAAATATTGGTTCCGGGGAGCTGTTTTTT. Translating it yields CASSLNIGSGELFF.

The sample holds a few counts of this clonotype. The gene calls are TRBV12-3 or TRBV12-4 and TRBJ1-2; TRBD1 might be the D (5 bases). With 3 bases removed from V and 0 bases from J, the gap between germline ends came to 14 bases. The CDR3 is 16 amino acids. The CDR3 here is CASSLGGFPTNYGYTF. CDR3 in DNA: TGTGCCAGCAGTTTGGGGGGGTTCCCGACTAACTATGGCTACACCTTC.